These T cell receptor beta chains were read from a single sample in a study of blood T cell repertoires in COVID-19. Using immunoSEQ multiplex PCR, the repertoire was profiled, and TCRdb retains in-frame clones only, with some absent. This table holds fewer than 65,000 clones, under 95% found once. Sequences were obtained from peripheral blood. The receptors originated from a man in his fifties with acute or convalescent COVID-19. CDR3s include the opening cysteine and the closing phenylalanine or tryptophan. The D gene is left open where the match is weak. Rows may omit the clone size; those that give it use once, few, many or a size class.

j_call d_call v_call clone_size cdr3_nt cdr3_aa
TRBJ1-1 NA TRBV19 NA TGTGCCAGTAGTATAACCGCGCGGCAGGGGCACACTGAAGCTTTCTTT CASSITARQGHTEAFF
TRBJ2-7 TRBD1 TRBV11-2 NA TGTGCCAGCAGCTTAGTACAGGGGGATAGGCAGTACTTC CASSLVQGDRQYF
TRBJ2-7 TRBD2 TRBV11-2 NA TGTGCCAGCAGCTTCCAGGGTAGCGGGGGGCCCCCAAACGAGCAGTACTTC CASSFQGSGGPPNEQYF
TRBJ1-6 NA TRBV28 NA TGTGCCAGCATGGTAATTAGTAATTCACCCCTCCACTTT CASMVISNSPLHF
TRBJ2-3 NA TRBV6-5 NA TGTGCCAGCAGGAAGCGAGGGAGAACAGATACGCAGTATTTT CASRKRGRTDTQYF
TRBJ1-5 NA TRBV28 NA TGTGCCAGCAGTTCCTTGGGGCACAATCAGCCCCAGCATTTT CASSSLGHNQPQHF
TRBJ1-1 TRBD1 TRBV7-3 NA TGTGCCAGCAGCTGGACAGGGAACACTGAAGCTTTCTTT CASSWTGNTEAFF
TRBJ2-2 NA TRBV5-4 NA TGTGCCAGCAGCTTGGGGAGCGGCACCGGGGAGCTGTTTTTT CASSLGSGTGELFF
TRBJ2-6 TRBD1 TRBV5-4 NA TGTGCCAGCAGCTTTCAAGAGGGGGCTAATGGGGCCAACGTCCTGACTTTC CASSFQEGANGANVLTF
TRBJ1-6 TRBD1 TRBV11-2 NA TGTGCCAGCAGCTTAGAAATAGGGGGCTCTCCACCCCTCCACTTT CASSLEIGGSPPLHF
TRBJ1-2 NA TRBV2 NA TGTGCCAGCAATTACGGGGGAGACGGCTACACCTTC CASNYGGDGYTF
TRBJ1-5 TRBD1 TRBV24-1 NA TGTGCCACCGCGTCAGGGGGCGATCAGCCCCAGCATTTT CATASGGDQPQHF
TRBJ1-4 NA TRBV5-6 once TGTGCCAGCAGGTCCTTACAGTCAACTAATGAAAAACTGTTTTTT CASRSLQSTNEKLFF
TRBJ2-1 NA TRBV7-8 NA TGTGCCAGCGGTTCTAGACCGAGCTCCTACAATGAGCAGTTCTTC CASGSRPSSYNEQFF
TRBJ2-3 TRBD2 TRBV5-4 NA TGTGCCAGCAGTGGGGGGGGCACAGATACGCAGTATTTT CASSGGGTDTQYF
TRBJ1-2 TRBD1 TRBV6-5 NA TGTGCCAGCAGGCGGGACAGTGAGGACTATGGCTACACCTTC CASRRDSEDYGYTF
TRBJ1-2 NA TRBV7-3 NA TGTGCCAGCAGCTTAACAGGGGAAAGTCGTGGCTACACCTTC CASSLTGESRGYTF
TRBJ1-2 TRBD1 TRBV4-2 NA TGTGCCAGCAGCCAAGATGGGACAGCCACCTCTGACTATGGCTACACCTTC CASSQDGTATSDYGYTF
TRBJ1-5 TRBD1 TRBV18 NA TGTGCCAGCTCACCTCTCGGACAGGGCAATCAGCCCCAGCATTTT CASSPLGQGNQPQHF
TRBJ1-2 TRBD1 TRBV15 once TGTGCCACCAGCAGAGATTATGGGACAGACATAGGCTACACCTTC CATSRDYGTDIGYTF
TRBJ1-3 TRBD1 TRBV24-1 NA TGTGCCACCAGTGAGGGACAGGGGAAATCTGGAAACACCATATATTTT CATSEGQGKSGNTIYF
TRBJ1-2 TRBD1 TRBV18 once TGTGCCAGCTCAAGTTCGACAGGGTTAGTATTTGGCTACACCTTC CASSSSTGLVFGYTF
TRBJ2-3 TRBD2 TRBV2 NA TGTGCCAGCAGTCGGGACTACGGGGGGTCCGATACGCAGTATTTT CASSRDYGGSDTQYF
TRBJ1-1 TRBD1 TRBV27 NA TGTGCCAGCAGTACTACCGGGACAGGTGCCACTGAAGCTTTCTTT CASSTTGTGATEAFF
TRBJ2-7 NA TRBV6-1 NA TGTGCCAGCAGTGATCCTACCTACGAGCAGTACTTC CASSDPTYEQYF
TRBJ2-3 NA TRBV19 once TGTGCCAGTAGCGCTTTAGGGGGAGATACGCAGTATTTT CASSALGGDTQYF
TRBJ2-5 TRBD2 TRBV19 NA TGTGCCAGTAGGGGTATCGCGGGGGGGCAAGAGACCCAGTACTTC CASRGIAGGQETQYF
TRBJ1-2 TRBD1 TRBV7-2 NA TGTGCCAGCAGCTTGCGGGGACAGGGGTTAGTTGGCTACACCTTC CASSLRGQGLVGYTF
TRBJ1-5 NA TRBV4-1 once TGCGCCAGCAGCCAATTGGGGGGGAGGAGGGACAATCAGCCCCAGCATTTT CASSQLGGRRDNQPQHF
TRBJ2-5 TRBD2 TRBV3-1/TRBV3-2 NA TGTGCCAGCAGCCAAGACCCCGGGGGGGCTGAGACCCAGTACTTC CASSQDPGGAETQYF
TRBJ1-3 TRBD1 TRBV5-1 NA TGCGCCAGCAGCCCTAATGGACAGGGGAGAGGGAACACCATATATTTT CASSPNGQGRGNTIYF
TRBJ2-7 NA TRBV23-1 NA TGCGCCAGCAGTCAACTGGACATTTCGTACACCTACGAGCAGTACTTC CASSQLDISYTYEQYF